One TCR beta chain is described in this entry. No antigen is known for it. The record originates from a study of PD-1 blockade in classical Hodgkin lymphoma. Findings and caveats of the study: Patients newly diagnosed and complete responders had comparable baseline diversity. Exclusion was applied to patients who started nivolumab under 1 year after ASCT. Significant TCR diversity gains by C4D1 occurred in CD4+ but not CD8+ cells.

V lost 8 bases and J 4 bases, leaving 15 bases between the germline ends. This CDR3 has 14 residues. Germline-derived CDR1 and CDR2 are MNHNS and SASEGT. Brentuximab vedotin exposure varied among the patients, all of whom had relapsed after autologous stem cell transplantation. The assay was immunoSEQ multiplex PCR, and TCRdb's table has in-frame clones only and misses some. The sample gives roughly 70,000 clones, 71% of which show up once; approximately 9.1% is in the top ten. This material consisted of peripheral blood mononuclear cells (PBMCs), taken before the second cycle of nivolumab. The J gene is TRBJ2-4, the V gene TRBV6-1; tentatively, D is TRBD1 (6 bases). The sequence was obtained from a human donor with classical Hodgkin lymphoma. The CDR3 DNA reads as TGTGCCAGCGCGTCGACAGACAGGAAAAACATTCAGTACTTC. Translated: CASASTDRKNIQYF.